This TCR beta chain emerged from a study of tumor-infiltrating lymphocytes in oesophageal squamous cell carcinoma. TCRdb passed the PCR reads through MiXCR, listing each CDR3 protein once. The data show under 11,000 distinct CDR3 sequences, 55% to 75% seen once. V was cut by 6 bases and J by 5 bases, with 20 bases left in between. The germline gives CDR1 SGHTA, CDR2 FQGTGA. This CDR3 contains 16 residues. Sequenced input: esophageal tumor tissue. This receptor was taken from a female donor with esophageal squamous cell carcinoma. The chain links TRBV7-3 to TRBJ2-1; tentative D call: TRBD2 (6 bases). DNA for the CDR3: TGTGCCAGCAGTCGAACGGGACTCCCGCCCGACAATGAGCAGTTCTTC. Translating gives CASSRTGLPPDNEQFF. Full variable domain (rest looked up from reference TRBV7-3 and TRBJ2-1): GAGVSQTPSNKVTEKGKYVELRCDPISGHTALYWYRQSLGQGPEFLIYFQGTGAADDSGLPNDRFFAVRPEGSVSTLKIQRTERGDSAVYLCASSRTGLPPDNEQFFGPGTRLTVL.